The clone carrying this T cell receptor (beta chain) was seen just once. The length of the CDR3 is 12 residues. The V gene's germline CDR1 is ENHRY and CDR2 SYGVKD. Trimming stripped 3 bases from V and 6 bases from J, with 9 bases between. TCRdb keeps only in-frame clones here, not all; method: immunoSEQ multiplex PCR. The sample has fewer than 600,000 clones; 89% are singletons. This specimen comes from a study of blood T cell repertoires in COVID-19. Study-level information: Sources were T cells, B-cell-depleted T cells, or PBMCs; the material itself was cDNA or gDNA.

The chain couples TRBV10-3 to TRBJ2-7, with D perhaps TRBD1 (6 bases). The specimen was peripheral blood. This sequence originates from a man between 18 and 29 years old with COVID-19, enrolled during active disease. The CDR3 coding sequence is TGTGCCATCAGTGAAAGGGGGTTCGAGCAGTACTTC. This translates into CAISERGFEQYF.